This T cell receptor (beta chain) appears in the sequencing data of a study of response to subunit inactivated influenza vaccine. Study results and limitations: Each seasonal influenza vaccination, the authors suggested, recruits few new T cells.

TCRdb ran MiXCR on the RT-PCR reads and lists one entry per CDR3 protein. The sample contains roughly 790,000 distinct CDR3 sequences, 21% of which appear only once. This clonotype was seen more than once but under ten times. Antigen unknown. This CDR3 region has 14 residues. Germline lookup yields CDR1 SGHTA and CDR2 FQGNSA. Trimming cost V 5 bases and J 4 bases, with 15 bases left between them. This TCR was sampled from a man in his fifties or sixties who received an inactivated influenza vaccine. This chain connects TRBV7-2 to TRBJ2-7; D possibly corresponds to TRBD2 (8 bases). The source material was PBMCs from blood, sampled less than 6 days after vaccination. The CDR3 region is CASSLREGAYEQYF. The CDR3 DNA reads TGTGCCAGCAGCCTACGGGAGGGGGCTTACGAGCAGTACTTC.